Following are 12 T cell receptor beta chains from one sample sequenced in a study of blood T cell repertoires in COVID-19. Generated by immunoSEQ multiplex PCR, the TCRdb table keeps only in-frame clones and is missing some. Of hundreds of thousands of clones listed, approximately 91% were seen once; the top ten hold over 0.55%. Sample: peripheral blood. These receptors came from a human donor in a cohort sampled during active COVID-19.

In DNA form, the CDR3 reads TGCGCCAGCACCCTCCGGGACAGGGGTAGAGGTGAGCAGTTCTTC. The encoded protein is CASTLRDRGRGEQFF. This chain links TRBV5-1 with TRBJ2-1; TRBD1 aligns across 10 bases. The CDR3 runs 15 residues. The J segment lost 9 bases and the V segment lost 6 bases, leaving 12 bases of the junction unmatched. Germline values: CDR1 SGHRS, CDR2 YFSETQ.

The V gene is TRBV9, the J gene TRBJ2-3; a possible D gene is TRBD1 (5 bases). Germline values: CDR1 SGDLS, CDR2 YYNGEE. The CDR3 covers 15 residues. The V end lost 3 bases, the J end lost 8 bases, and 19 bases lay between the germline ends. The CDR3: CASSAFLDSDGTQYF. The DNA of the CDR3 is TGTGCCAGCAGCGCCTTCCTCGACAGCGACGGTACGCAGTATTTT.

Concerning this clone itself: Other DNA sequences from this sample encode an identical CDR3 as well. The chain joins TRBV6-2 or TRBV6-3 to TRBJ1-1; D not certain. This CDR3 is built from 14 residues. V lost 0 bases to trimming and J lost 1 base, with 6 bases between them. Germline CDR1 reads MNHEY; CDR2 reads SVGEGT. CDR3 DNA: TGTGCCAGCAGTTACTCGTACGGGAACACTGAAGCTTTCTTT. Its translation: CASSYSYGNTEAFF.

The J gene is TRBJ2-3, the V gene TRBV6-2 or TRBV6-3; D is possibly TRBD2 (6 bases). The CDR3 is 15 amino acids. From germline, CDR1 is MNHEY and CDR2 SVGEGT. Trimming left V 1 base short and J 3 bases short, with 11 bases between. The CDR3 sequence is CASSYLLLATDTQYF. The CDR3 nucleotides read TGTGCCAGCAGTTACTTACTACTAGCAACAGATACGCAGTATTTT.

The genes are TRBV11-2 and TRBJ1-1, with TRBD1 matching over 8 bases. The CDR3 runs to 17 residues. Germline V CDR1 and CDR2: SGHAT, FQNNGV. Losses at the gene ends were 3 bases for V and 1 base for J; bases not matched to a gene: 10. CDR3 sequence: CASSFGRTGRGNTEAFF. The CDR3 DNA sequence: TGTGCCAGCAGCTTTGGCCGGACAGGGAGGGGGAACACTGAAGCTTTCTTT.

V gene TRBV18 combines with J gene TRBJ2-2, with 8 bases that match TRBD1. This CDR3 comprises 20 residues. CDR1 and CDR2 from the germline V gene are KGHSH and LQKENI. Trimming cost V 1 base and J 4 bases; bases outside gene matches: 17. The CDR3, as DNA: TGTGCCAGCTCACCACTCGGTATCAGGGGGCTTCAAAGTTTCACCGGGGAGCTGTTTTTT. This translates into CASSPLGIRGLQSFTGELFF.

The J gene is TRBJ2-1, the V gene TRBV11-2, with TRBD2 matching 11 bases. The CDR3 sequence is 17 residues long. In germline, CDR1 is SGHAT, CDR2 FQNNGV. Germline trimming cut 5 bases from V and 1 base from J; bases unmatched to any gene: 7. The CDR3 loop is CASSAGVAGGSYNEQFF. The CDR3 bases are TGTGCCAGCAGCGCAGGGGTAGCGGGAGGGTCCTACAATGAGCAGTTCTTC.

The CDR3 nucleotides read TGCAGCGTTGATCGGGCTAGCGGGAGTTTATCGGGCACAGATACGCAGTATTTT. It is translated as CSVDRASGSLSGTDTQYF. This rearrangement joins TRBV29-1 to TRBJ2-3, with 10 bases identical to TRBD2. Germline V gene sequence: CDR1 SQVTM, CDR2 ANQGSEA. The CDR3 runs to 18 residues. V was clipped by 3 bases and J by 1 base; unmatched bases: 13.

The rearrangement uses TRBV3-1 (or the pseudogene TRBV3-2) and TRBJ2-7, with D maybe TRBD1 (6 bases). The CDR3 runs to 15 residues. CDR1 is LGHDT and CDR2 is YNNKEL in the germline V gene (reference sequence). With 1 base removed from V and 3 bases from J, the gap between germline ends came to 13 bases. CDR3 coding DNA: TGTGCCAGCAGCCAAGCCCCGGGACAAAGCTACGAGCAGTACTTC. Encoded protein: CASSQAPGQSYEQYF.

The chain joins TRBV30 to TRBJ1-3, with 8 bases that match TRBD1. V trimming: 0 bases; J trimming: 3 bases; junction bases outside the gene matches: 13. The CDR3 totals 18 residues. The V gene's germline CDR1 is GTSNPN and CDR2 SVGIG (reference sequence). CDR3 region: CAWSVQGAYSGIGNTIYF. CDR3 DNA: TGTGCCTGGAGTGTTCAGGGGGCTTATTCCGGGATTGGAAACACCATATATTTT.

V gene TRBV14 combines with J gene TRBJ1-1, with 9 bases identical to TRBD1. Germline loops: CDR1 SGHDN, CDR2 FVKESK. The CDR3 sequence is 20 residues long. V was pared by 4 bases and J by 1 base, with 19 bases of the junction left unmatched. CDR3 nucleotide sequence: TGTGCCAGCAGCCCCCACCTGTCGGGACAGGGACCTATTCCGAACACTGAAGCTTTCTTT. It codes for CASSPHLSGQGPIPNTEAFF. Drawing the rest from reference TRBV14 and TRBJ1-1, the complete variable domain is EAGVTQFPSHSVIEKGQTVTLRCDPISGHDNLYWYRRVMGKEIKFLLHFVKESKQDESGMPNNRFLAERTGGTYSTLKVQPAELEDSGVYFCASSPHLSGQGPIPNTEAFFGQGTRLTVV.

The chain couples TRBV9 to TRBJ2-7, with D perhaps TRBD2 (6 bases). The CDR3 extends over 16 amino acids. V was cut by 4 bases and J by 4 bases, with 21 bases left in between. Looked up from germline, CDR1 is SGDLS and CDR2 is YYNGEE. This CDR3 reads CASSRGGPMGIYEQYF. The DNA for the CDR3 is TGTGCCAGCAGCAGGGGAGGTCCGATGGGGATATACGAGCAGTACTTC.